Listed below are T cell receptor beta chains from one sample, sequenced in a study of blood T cell repertoires in COVID-19. The table came from immunoSEQ multiplex PCR; TCRdb's copy has only in-frame clones and leaves some out. Of 25,000 to 30,000 clones in the sample, 70% to 90% were seen once. Sequenced: peripheral blood. These TCRs come from a man aged 65 to 79 with active COVID-19. The CDR3 runs from the conserved cysteine through the conserved F or W. Fields, in order: V gene, CDR3 protein.

TRBV6-2/TRBV6-3,CASSYVRDSPNEKLFF
TRBV4-3,CASSQGPYSSSTDTQYF
TRBV5-5,CASSVTWGENSPLHF
TRBV9,CASSVGPGGVYEQYF
TRBV6-2/TRBV6-3,CASSKGRRQPQHF
TRBV19,CASSGGTVFLSQPQHF
TRBV5-6,CASSLFGTATIRYTF
TRBV4-2,CASSQTRSETQYF
TRBV18,CASSPAQGGPYNEQFF
TRBV5-4,CASSRSGQGANEQFF
TRBV19,CASSPSRGPISYEQYF
TRBV7-9,CASSLGRDRGREQYF
TRBV9,CASTLGSADTQYF
TRBV6-2/TRBV6-3,CASSYSVAGEPGLAVYEQYF
TRBV7-2,CASSFGLAGAIITYEQYF
TRBV19,CASSMRNSPLHF
TRBV7-3,CASSLSPSYTEAFF
TRBV7-2,CASSSGTGSRSPLHF
TRBV6-2/TRBV6-3,CASSLGDEQFF
TRBV19,CASQEVGTGGYEQYF
TRBV4-1,CASSKPGTYEQYF
TRBV30,CASYRGTLNTEAFF
TRBV6-6,CASSPQTVHSNQPQHF
TRBV10-3,CAISGRLPGQGLSPPGTGELFF